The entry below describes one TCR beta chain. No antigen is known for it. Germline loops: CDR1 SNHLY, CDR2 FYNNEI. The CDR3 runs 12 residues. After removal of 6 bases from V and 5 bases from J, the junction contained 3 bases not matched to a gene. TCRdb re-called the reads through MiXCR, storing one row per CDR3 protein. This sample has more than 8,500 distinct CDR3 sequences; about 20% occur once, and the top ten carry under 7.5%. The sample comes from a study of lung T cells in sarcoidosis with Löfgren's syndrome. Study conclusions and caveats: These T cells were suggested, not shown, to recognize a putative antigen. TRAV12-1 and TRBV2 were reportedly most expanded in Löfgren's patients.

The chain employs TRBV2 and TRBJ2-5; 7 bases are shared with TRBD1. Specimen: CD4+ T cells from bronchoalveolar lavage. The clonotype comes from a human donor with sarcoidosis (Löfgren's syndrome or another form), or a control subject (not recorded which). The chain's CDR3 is CASRKGAETQYF. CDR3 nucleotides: TGTGCCAGCAGGAAGGGGGCCGAGACCCAGTACTTC.